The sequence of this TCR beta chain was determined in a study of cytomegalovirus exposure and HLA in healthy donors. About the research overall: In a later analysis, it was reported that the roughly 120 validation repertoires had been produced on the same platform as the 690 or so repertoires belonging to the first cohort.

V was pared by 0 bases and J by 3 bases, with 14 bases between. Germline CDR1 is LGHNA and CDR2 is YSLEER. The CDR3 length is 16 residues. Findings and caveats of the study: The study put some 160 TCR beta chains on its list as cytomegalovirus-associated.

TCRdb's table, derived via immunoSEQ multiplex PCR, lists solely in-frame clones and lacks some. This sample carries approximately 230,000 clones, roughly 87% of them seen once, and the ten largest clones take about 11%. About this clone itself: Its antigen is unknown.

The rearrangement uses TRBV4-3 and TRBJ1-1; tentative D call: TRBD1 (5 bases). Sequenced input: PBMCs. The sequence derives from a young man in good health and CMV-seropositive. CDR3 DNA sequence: TGCGCCAGCAGCCAAGATCAGGGACGGCTACACACTGAAGCTTTCTTT. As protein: CASSQDQGRLHTEAFF.